Below are 17 T cell receptor beta chains sequenced from a single sample in a study of blood T cell repertoires in COVID-19. Libraries were prepared by immunoSEQ multiplex PCR; TCRdb keeps only in-frame clonotypes and omits some of them. The sample has roughly 77,000 clones; roughly 85% are singletons. The material sequenced was peripheral blood. The origin of the receptors is a man in his sixties with active or convalescent COVID-19.

CDR3 protein: CASSANPPTGGETQYF. The CDR3 coding sequence is TGTGCCAGCAGCGCGAACCCGCCGACAGGGGGAGAGACCCAGTACTTC. The chain joins TRBV7-8 to TRBJ2-5; 9 bases fit TRBD1. Germline CDR1 reads SGHVS; CDR2 reads FQNEAQ. Trimming at V came to 5 bases and at J to 4 bases, leaving 11 bases not matched to a gene. CDR3 length: 16 amino acids.

This clone has a single count. The J gene is TRBJ2-7, the V gene TRBV27; 11 bases agree with TRBD2. CDR3 length: 16 amino acids. V was clipped by 5 bases and J by 0 bases; unmatched bases: 6. Germline V gene data show CDR1 as MNHEY and CDR2 as SMNVEV (reference sequence). The CDR3, as DNA: TGTGCCAGCAGTGGGCTAGCGGGGGGCTACTCCTACGAGCAGTACTTC. It translates to CASSGLAGGYSYEQYF.

CDR3 in amino acids: CASSSPPGTGGQTGELFF. The CDR3, as DNA: TGTGCCAGCAGCTCCCCGCCTGGGACAGGGGGACAAACCGGGGAGCTGTTTTTT. This chain uses TRBV7-9 with TRBJ2-2; 11 positions match TRBD1. CDR3 length: 18 residues. With 4 bases clipped from V and 5 bases from J, the junction kept 12 bases outside the gene matches. Germline V gives CDR1 SEHNR, CDR2 FQNEAQ (reference sequence).

This clone was seen a few times. V is TRBV11-2 and J is TRBJ1-5; D unclear. The CDR3 sequence is 13 residues long. Germline V gene lookup returns CDR1 SGHAT and CDR2 FQNNGV. V was clipped by 3 bases and J by 3 bases, with 6 bases between them. In nucleotides, the CDR3 is TGTGCCAGCAGCTTGAGTAACAATCAGCCCCAGCATTTT. Amino acid sequence: CASSLSNNQPQHF.

CDR3 coding DNA: TGTGCCAGCAGTGCTCAGGTTAGCTCCTACAATGAGCAGTTCTTC. Translated: CASSAQVSSYNEQFF. The gene calls are TRBV2 and TRBJ2-1; no clear D. CDR3 length: 15 amino acids. From germline, CDR1 is SNHLY and CDR2 FYNNEI. The V and J ends lost 4 bases and 0 bases respectively, with 10 bases between them.

Only a few counts were recorded for this clone. The chain carries TRBV6-5 and TRBJ1-3; D remains unclear. The length of the CDR3 is 15 residues. Germline V gene sequence: CDR1 MNHEY, CDR2 SVGAGI. V was clipped by 6 bases and J by 0 bases, with 12 bases between them. The CDR3 DNA reads as TGTGCCAGCAGCGAGGTCGGGAACTCTGGAAACACCATATATTTT. It specifies CASSEVGNSGNTIYF.

This clone is categorized as medium-sized. The chain is built from TRBV3-1 (or the pseudogene TRBV3-2) and TRBJ1-6; the match to TRBD1 covers 11 bases. V shed 2 bases and J 9 bases; nucleotides not matched to a gene: 9. CDR1 is LGHDT, CDR2 YNNKEL, per germline (reference sequence). This CDR3 has 17 residues. CDR3 amino acids: CASSQWSSGQGGSPLHF. DNA of the CDR3: TGTGCCAGCAGCCAATGGAGTTCGGGACAGGGGGGTTCACCCCTCCACTTT.

The chain uses TRBV29-1 and TRBJ2-1; weak D call: TRBD1 (6 bases). The germline V gene encodes CDR1 SQVTM and CDR2 ANQGSEA. V was trimmed by 7 bases and J by 4 bases, leaving 26 bases between them. This CDR3 has 17 amino acids. The CDR3 loop reads CSARRSRTADSYNEQFF. The CDR3, as DNA: TGCAGCGCCCGCAGATCTAGGACAGCGGATTCTTACAATGAGCAGTTCTTC.

This chain uses TRBV19 with TRBJ1-5; tentative D call: TRBD1 (5 bases). Trimming took off 7 bases at V and 3 bases at J, with 13 bases between the two ends. The CDR3 is made up of 14 amino acids. Germline CDR1 LNHDA, CDR2 SQIVND (reference sequence). The CDR3 region has the DNA TGTGCCAGTATTCCCGGGGGGAACAATCAGCCCCAGCATTTT. The encoded protein is CASIPGGNNQPQHF.

This clone was found a few times. This chain connects TRBV2 to TRBJ1-5; D call uncertain. Germline CDR1 is SNHLY and CDR2 is FYNNEI. The CDR3 sequence is 14 residues long. Trimming took 3 bases from V and 6 from J, leaving 12 bases between them. The CDR3 loop reads CASSEGPGGQPQHF. CDR3 nucleotides: TGTGCCAGCAGTGAGGGCCCTGGAGGTCAGCCCCAGCATTTT.

V gene TRBV5-5 combines with J gene TRBJ2-3; possibly TRBD1 for D (6 bases). The V end lost 4 bases, the J end lost 5 bases, and 14 bases lay between the germline ends. The CDR3 has 14 residues. Per the germline V gene, CDR1 is SGHKS and CDR2 is YYEKEE (reference sequence). CDR3 DNA: TGTGCCAGCAGCCACAGGGTAGAGGTAGATACGCAGTATTTT. This translates into CASSHRVEVDTQYF.

The chain joins TRBV19 to TRBJ1-1; TRBD1 might be the D (5 bases). The CDR3 contains 14 residues. CDR1 and CDR2 from the germline V gene are LNHDA and SQIVND (reference sequence). Trimming left V 1 base short and J 5 bases short, with 11 bases between. CDR3 DNA: TGTGCCAGTAGTATAGGGGCAGGGCAAACTGAAGCTTTCTTT. Protein sequence: CASSIGAGQTEAFF.

The DNA of the CDR3 is TGTGCCAGCAGCCCCCTGGGCGGGGGCTACCAAGAGACCCAGTACTTC. Residues: CASSPLGGGYQETQYF. The V and J genes are TRBV9 and TRBJ2-5, with D maybe TRBD2 (7 bases). Germline V gives CDR1 SGDLS, CDR2 YYNGEE. V lost 4 bases to trimming and J lost 0 bases, with 16 bases between them. The CDR3 runs 16 residues.

This rearrangement joins TRBV4-1 to TRBJ1-5, with 9 bases lining up with TRBD1. The germline V gene encodes CDR1 MGHRA and CDR2 YSYEKL. Trimming took 1 base from V and 6 from J; bases not matched to a gene: 4. The CDR3 runs 15 residues. The CDR3, as DNA: TGCGCCAGCAGCCAAGCGGGACAGGGTCGTCAGCCCCAGCATTTT. Translated, it gives CASSQAGQGRQPQHF.

The genes are TRBV7-2 and TRBJ1-5; the D gene is possibly TRBD1 (6 bases). V dropped 1 base and J dropped 10 bases, with 11 bases sitting between them. Looked up from germline, CDR1 is SGHTA and CDR2 is FQGNSA. This CDR3 is 13 amino acids long. CDR3 amino acids: CASSLDREGPQHF. DNA for the CDR3: TGTGCCAGCAGCTTAGACAGGGAGGGTCCCCAGCATTTT.

This chain links TRBV3-1 (or the pseudogene TRBV3-2) with TRBJ1-4; unclear D gene. CDR3 length: 14 amino acids. CDR1 and CDR2 (germline): LGHDT, YNNKEL (reference sequence). V was pared by 0 bases and J by 10 bases, with 12 bases between. The CDR3 bases are TGTGCCAGCAGCCAAGATAGCGCCGGGCGAAAACTGTTTTTT. Protein sequence: CASSQDSAGRKLFF.

This clone has more than one count but fewer than ten. The chain links TRBV19 to TRBJ2-7; 8 bases fit TRBD2. This CDR3 region has 14 residues. J was trimmed by 0 bases and V by 5 bases; bases with no gene match: 3. Germline CDR1 LNHDA, CDR2 SQIVND (reference sequence). Here the CDR3 reads CASSPSGGSYEQYF. The CDR3 nucleotides read TGTGCCAGTAGTCCCAGCGGGGGCTCCTACGAGCAGTACTTC. Full variable domain (outside the CDR3, taken from reference TRBV19 and TRBJ2-7): DGGITQSPKYLFRKEGQNVTLSCEQNLNHDAMYWYRQDPGQGLRLIYYSQIVNDFQKGDIAEGYSVSREKKESFPLTVTSAQKNPTAFYLCASSPSGGSYEQYFGPGTRLTVT.